Reported below is one T cell receptor (beta chain). The data derive from a study of cytomegalovirus exposure and HLA in healthy donors. PCR was performed using 60 Vbeta and 13 Jbeta primers. Profiling relied on immunoSEQ multiplex PCR, and the TCRdb table lists in-frame clones only, not all of them. This sample has approximately 74,000 clones; roughly 76% occur once, and the top ten carry less than 8%. CDR1 and CDR2 (germline): MNHEY, SMNVEV (reference sequence). The junction had 8 bases not matched to a gene; V was cut back by 4 bases and J by 8 bases. The CDR3 is 16 residues long. The sequence came from a woman aged 40 to 55 in good health and CMV-seronegative. The specimen was PBMCs. The genes are TRBV27 and TRBJ2-3; TRBD2 agrees at 14 bases. CDR3 in DNA: TGTGCCAGCAGTTCTCAGACTAGCGGGAGGGCGGCTACGCAGTATTTT. It specifies CASSSQTSGRAATQYF.